The 25 T cell receptor beta chains in this list originate from one sample, sequenced in a study of cytomegalovirus exposure and HLA in healthy donors. The PCR contained 60 Vbeta and 13 Jbeta primers. Sequencing was performed with immunoSEQ multiplex PCR; in TCRdb, only in-frame clones are kept and a portion is missing. In all, the sample yields 150,000 or so clones. Sample: PBMCs. The origin of the receptors is a woman in her 50s in good health and CMV-seronegative.

V usage is TRBV11-3 and J usage is TRBJ2-1, with D uncertain. With 4 bases removed from V and 5 bases from J, the gap between germline ends came to 9 bases. Germline assignment: CDR1 SGHNT and CDR2 YENEEA. This CDR3 has 13 amino acids. CDR3 sequence (DNA): TGTGCCAGCAGCTACAACCTAGACAATGAGCAGTTCTTC. This sequence encodes CASSYNLDNEQFF.

The chain combines TRBV5-6 with TRBJ2-1, with 11 positions matching TRBD2. The CDR3 totals 15 residues. Germline CDR1 is SGHDT and CDR2 is YYEEEE. The V and J ends lost 4 bases and 6 bases, in that order; junction bases with no gene match: 6. The CDR3 DNA reads as TGTGCCAGCAGCCGACTAGCGGGAAAAGTCAATGAGCAGTTCTTC. As protein: CASSRLAGKVNEQFF.

The chain is built from TRBV5-1 and TRBJ2-7, with D perhaps matching TRBD2 (6 bases). This CDR3 comprises 15 residues. Deletions cut 4 bases from V and 1 base from J, with 15 bases between. CDR1 is SGHRS and CDR2 is YFSETQ in the germline V gene. The CDR3 reads CASSPAGTPSYEQYF. DNA for the CDR3: TGCGCCAGCAGCCCCGCCGGGACTCCTTCCTACGAGCAGTACTTC.

The V and J genes are TRBV5-1 and TRBJ2-7; the D gene is possibly TRBD1 (6 bases). The CDR3 contains 16 residues. CDR1 and CDR2 from the germline V gene are SGHRS and YFSETQ. V was pared by 0 bases and J by 1 base, with 14 bases between. The CDR3 DNA is TGCGCCAGCAGCTTGGCTTGGGGGCAGGGGTCCTACGAGCAGTACTTC. Residues: CASSLAWGQGSYEQYF.

The V call is TRBV6-5, the J call TRBJ2-7; 7 nucleotides line up with TRBD1. V trimming: 4 bases; J trimming: 5 bases; junction bases outside the gene matches: 11. Germline values: CDR1 MNHEY, CDR2 SVGAGI. CDR3 length: 15 residues. CDR3 region: CASSSYDRAQDEQYF. CDR3 coding DNA: TGTGCCAGCAGTTCCTATGACAGGGCGCAGGACGAGCAGTACTTC.

The chain employs TRBV4-1 and TRBJ2-3, with 9 bases aligning to TRBD2. The CDR3 is made up of 16 amino acids. The trim removed 1 base at V and 2 bases at J, leaving 4 bases unmatched. From germline, CDR1 is MGHRA and CDR2 YSYEKL. CDR3 bases: TGCGCCAGCAGCCAAGGACGACTAGCGGACACAGATACGCAGTATTTT. This sequence encodes CASSQGRLADTDTQYF.

The rearrangement uses TRBV5-1 and TRBJ1-3; a possible D gene is TRBD1 (5 bases). The ends were cut back, 0 bases at V and 8 bases at J, with 6 bases in the middle. Germline CDR1 and CDR2: SGHRS and YFSETQ. This CDR3 is 12 amino acids long. The DNA of the CDR3 is TGCGCCAGCAGCTTGGAAGGGGACACCATATATTTT. It translates to CASSLEGDTIYF.

The chain uses TRBV9 and TRBJ2-6, with unresolved D. Deletions cut 2 bases from V and 0 bases from J, with 12 bases between. CDR1 and CDR2 (germline): SGDLS, YYNGEE. The CDR3 loop spans 17 amino acids. CDR3 protein: CASSVFDGASGANVLTF. CDR3 nucleotides: TGTGCCAGCAGCGTGTTTGACGGAGCCTCTGGGGCCAACGTCCTGACTTTC.

The gene calls are TRBV9 and TRBJ2-3, with 10 bases fitting TRBD2. Germline V gene data show CDR1 as SGDLS and CDR2 as YYNGEE. CDR3 size: 17 residues. Trimming cost V 4 bases and J 7 bases; bases outside gene matches: 15. The DNA for the CDR3 is TGTGCCAGCAGCTTCTCGATAGCGGGGGGTTCCACTAATACGCAGTATTTT. Translating gives CASSFSIAGGSTNTQYF.

This sequence joins TRBV4-1 and TRBJ2-7; TRBD2 aligns across 10 bases. Germline values: CDR1 MGHRA, CDR2 YSYEKL. Trimming took 4 bases from V and 2 from J; bases not matched to a gene: 5. The CDR3 spans 15 residues. Here the CDR3 reads CASSLGLAVTYEQYF. The CDR3 DNA reads TGCGCCAGCAGCCTAGGACTAGCGGTTACCTACGAGCAGTACTTC.

The chain is built from TRBV7-9 and TRBJ2-3, with a tentative D call TRBD2 (6 bases). CDR3 length: 15 residues. Deletions cut 3 bases from V and 3 bases from J, with 13 bases between. Germline CDR1 is SEHNR and CDR2 is FQNEAQ (reference sequence). The CDR3 loop reads CASSFTGEATDTQYF. The CDR3 nucleotides are TGTGCCAGCAGCTTTACGGGAGAGGCGACAGATACGCAGTATTTT.

This rearrangement joins TRBV4-2 to TRBJ1-4, with a weak D call TRBD1 (6 bases). Germline V CDR1 and CDR2: LGHNA, YNFKEQ. The CDR3 totals 15 residues. The V end lost 6 bases, the J end lost 4 bases, and 15 bases lay between the germline ends. CDR3 DNA: TGTGCCAGCAGTAACAGGGAGAGGCTTAATGAAAAACTGTTTTTT. Translation: CASSNRERLNEKLFF.

The chain uses TRBV4-1 and TRBJ1-5; perhaps TRBD1 as D (6 bases). The germline V gene encodes CDR1 MGHRA and CDR2 YSYEKL. V was pared by 1 base and J by 3 bases, with 10 bases between. The CDR3 has 15 amino acids. CDR3 sequence: CASSQADSYNQPQHF. DNA for the CDR3: TGCGCCAGCAGCCAAGCGGACAGCTACAATCAGCCCCAGCATTTT.

The V call is TRBV9, the J call TRBJ2-7; 9 bases are shared with TRBD1. The CDR3 is made up of 14 amino acids. Germline-derived CDR1 and CDR2 are SGDLS and YYNGEE. The V and J ends lost 4 bases and 6 bases, in that order; junction bases with no gene match: 8. CDR3 bases: TGTGCCAGCAGCCCCCGGGACAGGGTTGGCGAGCAGTACTTC. It encodes CASSPRDRVGEQYF.

V and J are TRBV6-5 and TRBJ1-1; 9 bases match TRBD1. V shed 6 bases and J 5 bases; nucleotides not matched to a gene: 7. The CDR3 sequence is 14 residues long. Germline V gene lookup returns CDR1 MNHEY and CDR2 SVGAGI. In DNA, the CDR3 is TGTGCCAGCAGCTACAAGGGACAGGGAACTGAAGCTTTCTTT. Its protein is CASSYKGQGTEAFF.

The chain joins TRBV15 to TRBJ2-7; TRBD1 agrees at 9 bases. Germline CDR1 LNHNV, CDR2 YYDKDF (reference sequence). This CDR3 spans 15 amino acids. The V and J ends lost 1 base and 0 bases, in that order; junction bases with no gene match: 1. CDR3 sequence reads: CATSRAGQGSYEQYF. CDR3 DNA: TGTGCCACCAGCAGAGCGGGACAGGGCTCCTACGAGCAGTACTTC.

The rearrangement links TRBV13 to TRBJ1-2; 10 bases are a match to TRBD1. Germline trimming cut 5 bases from V and 3 bases from J; bases unmatched to any gene: 6. Germline assignment: CDR1 PRHDT and CDR2 FYEKMQ (reference sequence). The CDR3 spans 15 residues. CDR3 in DNA: TGTGCCAGCAGCACTGGACAGGGGGGGGACTATGGCTACACCTTC. Translated: CASSTGQGGDYGYTF.

The genes are TRBV9 and TRBJ2-5; TRBD1 is a possible D gene (5 bases). Germline CDR1 and CDR2: SGDLS and YYNGEE. CDR3 length: 15 residues. The germline V and J ends were trimmed by 2 bases and 5 bases, with 16 bases remaining between them. The CDR3 DNA sequence: TGTGCCAGCAGCGTCCAAAGGTCCTCAGGGGAGACCCAGTACTTC. Translated: CASSVQRSSGETQYF.

J is TRBJ1-4 and V is TRBV9; D is possibly TRBD1 (6 bases). The germline V gene has CDR1 SGDLS and CDR2 YYNGEE. Trimming cost V 4 bases and J 6 bases, with 16 bases left between them. The CDR3 consists of 15 residues. The CDR3, as DNA: TGTGCCAGCAGCCCCCTGGGGGGGGCTTATGAAAAACTGTTTTTT. Translation: CASSPLGGAYEKLFF.

The rearrangement links TRBV7-9 to TRBJ1-4; 9 bases map to TRBD1. V gave up 5 bases and J gave up 6 bases; unmatched junction bases: 7. CDR1 is SEHNR, CDR2 FQNEAQ, per germline (reference sequence). This CDR3 has 15 residues. The CDR3 DNA sequence: TGTGCCAGCAGCCGGACAGGGGAGGTGGATGAAAAACTGTTTTTT. Its protein product is CASSRTGEVDEKLFF.

The chain uses TRBV19 and TRBJ2-7; 8 bases align to TRBD1. This CDR3 has 15 residues. The trim removed 5 bases at V and 6 bases at J, leaving 12 bases unmatched. Germline lookup yields CDR1 LNHDA and CDR2 SQIVND (reference sequence). The CDR3 is CASSDGQGRAREQYF. The DNA of the CDR3 is TGTGCCAGTAGTGACGGACAGGGTCGGGCGCGCGAGCAGTACTTC.

The V and J genes are TRBV7-9 and TRBJ1-1; D is ambiguous. Germline V lookup: CDR1 SEHNR, CDR2 FQNEAQ (reference sequence). Deletions cut 8 bases from V and 3 bases from J, with 13 bases between. The CDR3 runs 13 residues. In DNA form, the CDR3 reads TGTGCCAGCGGTATACGAAGCGACACTGAAGCTTTCTTT. Protein product: CASGIRSDTEAFF.

The chain employs TRBV25-1 and TRBJ1-2; D unclear. Trimming removed 4 bases from V and 6 bases from J, with 12 bases in between. The CDR3 covers 13 residues. Germline V gene lookup returns CDR1 MGHDK and CDR2 SYGVNS. The CDR3 sequence: CASSGGAGDGYTF. CDR3 DNA: TGTGCCAGCAGTGGGGGTGCGGGCGATGGCTACACCTTC.

The chain has TRBV5-1 and TRBJ1-1; D uncertain. This CDR3 is built from 14 residues. The germline gives CDR1 SGHRS, CDR2 YFSETQ. The V and J ends lost 5 bases and 1 base respectively, with 12 bases between them. CDR3 nucleotides: TGCGCCAGCAGTCAAAATCCGAGGAACACTGAAGCTTTCTTT. Translation gives CASSQNPRNTEAFF. The whole variable domain, filled in from reference TRBV5-1 and TRBJ1-1, reads KAGVTQTPRYLIKTRGQQVTLSCSPISGHRSVSWYQQTPGQGLQFLFEYFSETQRNKGNFPGRFSGRQFSNSRSEMNVSTLELGDSALYLCASSQNPRNTEAFFGQGTRLTVV.

The chain carries TRBV4-3 and TRBJ2-1; 7 nucleotides match TRBD2. Germline values: CDR1 LGHNA, CDR2 YSLEER. The CDR3 has 18 amino acids. J lost 1 base, V lost 0 bases, and 9 bases had no gene match. CDR3 sequence reads: CASSQDGVGLESYNEQFF. CDR3 coding DNA: TGCGCCAGCAGCCAAGATGGAGTTGGACTAGAGTCCTACAATGAGCAGTTCTTC.